This TCR beta chain derives from a study of blood T cell repertoires in COVID-19. About the research overall: Researchers got acute and convalescent COVID-19 samples from the United States, Italy and Spain. The cDNA or gDNA used as material had been derived from T cells, B-cell-depleted T cells, or PBMCs.

The table lists this clone with a count of one. V lost 1 base to trimming and J lost 8 bases, with 14 bases between them. The CDR3 sequence is 14 residues long. CDR1 is SGHVS and CDR2 is FNYEAQ in the germline V gene. Study processing details: From reference gene primer amplification, estimates of nucleated cell counts were derived. Some clones are missing from TCRdb's copy, which holds only in-frame ones; the method was immunoSEQ multiplex PCR. V and J calls and clone size are those listed in that table; D and trimming were worked out from the DNA. The data hold roughly 160,000 clones, with 90% to 95% observed a single time.

The sequenced sample consisted of peripheral blood. V usage is TRBV7-6 and J usage is TRBJ1-2; D call uncertain. The TCR sequence derives from a man aged 45-65 years with acute or convalescent COVID-19. The CDR3 region is CASSLGRPAIGYTF. The CDR3 coding sequence is TGTGCCAGCAGCTTAGGCAGGCCCGCGATAGGCTACACCTTC. Filled out from reference TRBV7-6 and TRBJ1-2, the complete variable domain reads GAGVSQSPRYKVTKRGQDVALRCDPISGHVSLYWYRQALGQGPEFLTYFNYEAQQDKSGLPNDRFSAERPEGSISTLTIQRTEQRDSAMYRCASSLGRPAIGYTFGSGTRLTVV.